The clone carrying this T cell receptor beta chain was seen a single time. The sample originates from a study of blood T cell repertoires in COVID-19. Study context: Material from acute and convalescent COVID-19 was sourced from the United States, Italy and Spain. T cells, B-cell-depleted T cells, or PBMCs supplied cDNA or gDNA.

CDR1 is KGHDR, CDR2 SFDVKD, per germline. Trimming pared 5 bases from V and 1 base from J, leaving 10 bases between. This CDR3 is built from 14 residues. Source study methods: Nucleated cell number was recorded as an estimate derived from reference gene primer amplification. Data came from immunoSEQ multiplex PCR; TCRdb stores just in-frame clones and leaves some out. The V and J calls and clone size are taken from that table; D and trimming were inferred from the DNA. The sample holds more than 300,000 clones, over 75% seen once. Followed over time, Seattle patients had been enrolled while infection was active.

Material: peripheral blood. The TCR sequence derives from a woman in her twenties or thirties with COVID-19, enrolled during active disease. The V call is TRBV24-1, the J call TRBJ2-5, with TRBD2 as a possible D gene (6 bases). In DNA form, the CDR3 reads TGTGCCACCAGTGTCGGGGACTTCCAAGAGACCCAGTACTTC. Translating gives CATSVGDFQETQYF.